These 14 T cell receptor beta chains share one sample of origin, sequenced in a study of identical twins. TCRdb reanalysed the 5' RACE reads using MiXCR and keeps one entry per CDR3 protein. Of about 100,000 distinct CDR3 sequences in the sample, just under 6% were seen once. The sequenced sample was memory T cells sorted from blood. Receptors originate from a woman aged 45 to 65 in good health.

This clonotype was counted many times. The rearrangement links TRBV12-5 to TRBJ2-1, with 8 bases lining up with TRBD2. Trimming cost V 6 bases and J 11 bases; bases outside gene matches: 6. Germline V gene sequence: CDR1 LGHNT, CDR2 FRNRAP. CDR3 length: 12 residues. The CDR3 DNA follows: TGTGCTAGTGGATTACTAGCGGCCAAGCAGTTCTTC. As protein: CASGLLAAKQFF.

CDR3 region: CASSPIPGTEAFF. CDR3 in DNA: TGTGCCAGCAGTCCTATCCCGGGCACTGAAGCTTTCTTT. The chain carries TRBV6-6 and TRBJ1-1; D not certain. The germline V and J ends were trimmed by 5 bases and 4 bases, with 11 bases remaining between them. The CDR3 runs 13 residues. The germline V gene has CDR1 MNHNY and CDR2 SVGAGI (reference sequence).

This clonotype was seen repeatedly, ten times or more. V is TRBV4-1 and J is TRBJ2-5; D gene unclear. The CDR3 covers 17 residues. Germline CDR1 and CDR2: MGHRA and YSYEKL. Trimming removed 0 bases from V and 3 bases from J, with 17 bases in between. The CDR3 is CASSQDLLANGEETQYF. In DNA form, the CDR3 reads TGCGCCAGCAGCCAAGATCTATTAGCTAATGGGGAAGAGACCCAGTACTTC.

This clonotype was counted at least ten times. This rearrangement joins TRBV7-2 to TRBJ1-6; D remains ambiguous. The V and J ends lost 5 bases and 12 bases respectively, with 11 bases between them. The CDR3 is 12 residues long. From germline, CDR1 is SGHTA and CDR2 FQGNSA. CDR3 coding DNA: TGTGCCAGCAGCCCATCCGGTAGACCCCTCCACTTT. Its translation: CASSPSGRPLHF.

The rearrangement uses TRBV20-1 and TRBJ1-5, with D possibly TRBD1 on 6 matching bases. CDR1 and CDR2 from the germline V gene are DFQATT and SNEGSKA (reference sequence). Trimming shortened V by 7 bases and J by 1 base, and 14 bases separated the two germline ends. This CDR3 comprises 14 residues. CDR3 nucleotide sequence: TGCAGTGTCCCAAGGGACACCAGCAATCAGCCCCAGCATTTT. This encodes CSVPRDTSNQPQHF.

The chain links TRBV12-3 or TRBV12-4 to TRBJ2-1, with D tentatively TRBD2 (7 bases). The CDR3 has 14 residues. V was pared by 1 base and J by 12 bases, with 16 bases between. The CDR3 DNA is TGTGCCAGCAGTTTAGTTGGGGGAAGGGGGGGGCAGTTCTTC. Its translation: CASSLVGGRGGQFF.

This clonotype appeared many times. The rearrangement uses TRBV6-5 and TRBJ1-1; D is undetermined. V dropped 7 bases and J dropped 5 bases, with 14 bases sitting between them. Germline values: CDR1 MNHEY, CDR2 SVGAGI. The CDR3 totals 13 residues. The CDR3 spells CASTASSWTEAFF. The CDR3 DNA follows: TGTGCCAGCACCGCGAGTAGTTGGACTGAAGCTTTCTTT.

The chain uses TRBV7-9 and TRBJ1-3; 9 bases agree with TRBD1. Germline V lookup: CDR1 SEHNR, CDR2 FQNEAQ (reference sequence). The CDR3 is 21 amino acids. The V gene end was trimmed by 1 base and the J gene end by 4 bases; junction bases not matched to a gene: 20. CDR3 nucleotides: TGTGCCAGCAGCTTAGAGCAATTTGGGACAGGGCGACCCAGCGGAGGAAACACCATATATTTT. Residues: CASSLEQFGTGRPSGGNTIYF.

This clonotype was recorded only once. The CDR3 is CASSPSGKLGNQPQHF. The DNA of the CDR3 is TGTGCCAGCAGTCCATCAGGGAAATTAGGCAATCAGCCCCAGCATTTT. The chain links TRBV28 to TRBJ1-5; D perhaps matches TRBD1 (5 bases). Trimming removed 5 bases from V and 2 bases from J, with 16 bases in between. Per germline, CDR1 MDHEN and CDR2 SYDVKM. The length of the CDR3 is 16 residues.

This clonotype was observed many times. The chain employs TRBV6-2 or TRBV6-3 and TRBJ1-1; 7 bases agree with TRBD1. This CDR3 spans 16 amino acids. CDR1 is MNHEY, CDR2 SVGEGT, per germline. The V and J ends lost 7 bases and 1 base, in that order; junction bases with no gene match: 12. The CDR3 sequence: CASTAGTGVRNTEAFF. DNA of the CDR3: TGTGCCAGCACCGCCGGAACAGGGGTGCGGAACACTGAAGCTTTCTTT.

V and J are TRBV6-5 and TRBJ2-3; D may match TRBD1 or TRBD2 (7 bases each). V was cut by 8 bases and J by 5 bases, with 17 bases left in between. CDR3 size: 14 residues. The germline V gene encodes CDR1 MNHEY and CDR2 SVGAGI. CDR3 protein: CASEGAGVGDTQYF. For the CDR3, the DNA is TGTGCCAGCGAGGGGGCGGGAGTAGGAGATACGCAGTATTTT.

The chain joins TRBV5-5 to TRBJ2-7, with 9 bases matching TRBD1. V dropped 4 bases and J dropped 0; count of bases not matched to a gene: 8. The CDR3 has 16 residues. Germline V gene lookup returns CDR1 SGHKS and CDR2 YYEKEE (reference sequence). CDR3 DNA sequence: TGTGCCAGCAGCCGTTTCGGACAGGGGCTCTCCTACGAGCAGTACGTC. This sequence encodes CASSRFGQGLSYEQYV.

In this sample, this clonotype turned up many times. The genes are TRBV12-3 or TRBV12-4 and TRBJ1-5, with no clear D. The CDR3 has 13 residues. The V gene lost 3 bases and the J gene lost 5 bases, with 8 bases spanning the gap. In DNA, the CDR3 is TGTGCCAGCAGTTTCGATCTATATCAGCCCCAGCATTTT. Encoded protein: CASSFDLYQPQHF.

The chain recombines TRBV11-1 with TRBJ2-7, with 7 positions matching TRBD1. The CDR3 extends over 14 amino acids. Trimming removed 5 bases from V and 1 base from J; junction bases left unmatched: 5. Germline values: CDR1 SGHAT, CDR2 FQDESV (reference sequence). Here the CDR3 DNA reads TGTGCCAGCAGCCTTGGGGACAGTTCCTACGAGCAGTACGTC. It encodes CASSLGDSSYEQYV.